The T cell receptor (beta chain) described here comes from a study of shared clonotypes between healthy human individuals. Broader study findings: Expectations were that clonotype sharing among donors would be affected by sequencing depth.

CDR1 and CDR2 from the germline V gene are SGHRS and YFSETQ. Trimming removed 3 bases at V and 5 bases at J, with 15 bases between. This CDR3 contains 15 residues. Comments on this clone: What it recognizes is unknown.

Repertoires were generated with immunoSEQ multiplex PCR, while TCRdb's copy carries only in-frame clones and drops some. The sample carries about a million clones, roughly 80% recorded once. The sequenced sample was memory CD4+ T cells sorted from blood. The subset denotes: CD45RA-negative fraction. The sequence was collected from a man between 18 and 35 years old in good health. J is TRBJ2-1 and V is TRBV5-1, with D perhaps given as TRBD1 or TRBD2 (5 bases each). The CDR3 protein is CASSSGTETNNEQFF. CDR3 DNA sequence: TGCGCCAGCAGCTCCGGGACGGAAACTAACAATGAGCAGTTCTTC.